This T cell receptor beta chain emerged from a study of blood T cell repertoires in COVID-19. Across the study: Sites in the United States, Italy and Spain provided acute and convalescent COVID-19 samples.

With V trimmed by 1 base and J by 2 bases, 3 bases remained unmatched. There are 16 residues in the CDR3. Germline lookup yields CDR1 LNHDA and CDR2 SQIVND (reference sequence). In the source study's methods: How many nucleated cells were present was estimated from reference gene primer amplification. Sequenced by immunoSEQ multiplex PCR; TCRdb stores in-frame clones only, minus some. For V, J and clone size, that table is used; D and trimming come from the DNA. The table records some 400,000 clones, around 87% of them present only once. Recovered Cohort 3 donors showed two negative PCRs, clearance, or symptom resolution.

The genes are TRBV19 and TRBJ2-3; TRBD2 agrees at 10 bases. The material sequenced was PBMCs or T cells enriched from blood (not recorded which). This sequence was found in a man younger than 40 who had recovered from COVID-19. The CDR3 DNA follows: TGTGCCAGTAGTATAGTAGCGGGGGGTCTCACAGATACGCAGTATTTT. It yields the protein CASSIVAGGLTDTQYF.